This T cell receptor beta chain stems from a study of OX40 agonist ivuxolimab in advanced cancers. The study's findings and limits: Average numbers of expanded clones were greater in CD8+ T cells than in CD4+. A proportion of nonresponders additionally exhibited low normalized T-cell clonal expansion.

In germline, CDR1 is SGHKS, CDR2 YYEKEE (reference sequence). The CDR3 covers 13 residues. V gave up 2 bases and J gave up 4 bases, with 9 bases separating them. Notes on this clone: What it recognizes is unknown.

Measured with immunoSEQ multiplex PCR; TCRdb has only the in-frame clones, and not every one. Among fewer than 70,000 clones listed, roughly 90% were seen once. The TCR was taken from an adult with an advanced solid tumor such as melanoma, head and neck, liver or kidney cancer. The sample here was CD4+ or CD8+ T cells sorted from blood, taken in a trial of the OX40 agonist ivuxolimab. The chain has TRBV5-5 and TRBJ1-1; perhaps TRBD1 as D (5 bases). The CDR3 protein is CASSFGGTTEAFF. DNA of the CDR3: TGTGCCAGCAGCTTCGGAGGGACCACTGAAGCTTTCTTT.